This entry describes one T cell receptor beta chain. Antigen unknown. To make TCR beta libraries, researchers used iRepertoire HTBI primers and Arm-PCR of CDR3 regions. Each CDR3 protein is one row after TCRdb ran MiXCR on the multiplex PCR reads. This repertoire shows 600,000 to 850,000 distinct CDR3 sequences, about 32% found once; its top ten account for around 42%. The CDR3 loop spans 14 amino acids. Looked up from germline, CDR1 is MGHRA and CDR2 is YSYEKL. The ends were cut back, 1 base at V and 7 bases at J, with 13 bases in the middle. This entry is derived from a study of regulatory T cells in long-lasting Graves disease. Whole-study context: Persistent Graves' disease required over 5 years of antithyroid drugs and positive TSH receptor antibodies. Study-level results: In persistent patients, shared public clonotypes (around 2,500) outnumbered those in new patients (roughly 870). Possibly, too few samples lowered accuracy.

The sample's time point: persistent/refractory GD, antithyroid drugs over 5 years with positive TRAb. The TCR library was made from RNA that had been extracted from PBMCs in TRIzol. The diagnosis of Graves' disease used American Thyroid Association guidelines. This clonotype was sampled from a female donor with Graves disease. The sequencing here drew on peripheral blood mononuclear cells (PBMCs), taken when the disease was refractory, from a patient treated with antithyroid drugs. The rearrangement links TRBV4-1 to TRBJ1-2, with TRBD1 as a possible D gene (6 bases). CDR3 region: CASSQGSGAPGYTF. CDR3 coding DNA: TGCGCCAGCAGCCAAGGTTCAGGGGCCCCTGGCTACACCTTC.